The 14 T cell receptor beta chains in this list originate from one sample, sequenced in a study of T-cell reconstitution after alpha-beta-depleted transplantation in children. The TCRbeta library was prepared with unique molecular identifiers. TCRdb recomputed calls from the PCR reads with MiXCR, one row per CDR3 protein. The sample consists of about 980,000 distinct CDR3 sequences, 25% to 30% of them appearing once. The source was PBMCs, mostly from graft donor cells, collected 360 days after TCRalphabeta/CD19-depleted stem cell transplant. All receptors derive from a boy under two years old who had a stem cell transplant for SCID, so the T cells may come from the graft donor.

This chain links TRBV28 with TRBJ2-7; the match to TRBD1 covers 7 bases. CDR3 size: 15 residues. In germline, CDR1 is MDHEN, CDR2 SYDVKM. The J segment lost 2 bases and the V segment lost 6 bases, leaving 10 bases of the junction unmatched. The DNA of the CDR3 is TGTGCCAGCAGGGAACAGGGGAAAGGGACCTACGAGCAGTACTTC. Its translation: CASREQGKGTYEQYF.

The chain links TRBV15 to TRBJ1-2; possible D gene TRBD1, 5 bases. The length of the CDR3 is 13 residues. The germline V gene encodes CDR1 LNHNV and CDR2 YYDKDF (reference sequence). V was shortened by 5 bases and J by 6 bases, with 13 bases between the two germline ends. CDR3 DNA: TGTGCCACCAGCGCCGGGGCTAGAGATGGCTACACCTTC. This sequence encodes CATSAGARDGYTF.

The rearrangement links TRBV12-3 or TRBV12-4 to TRBJ1-1; 7 positions agree with TRBD1. The ends lost 5 bases at V and 4 bases at J; junction bases unmatched: 7. The CDR3 totals 14 residues. The CDR3 DNA reads as TGTGCCAGCAGTCCCATACAGGGGAGCACTGAAGCTTTCTTT. Residues: CASSPIQGSTEAFF.

This clonotype was detected a few times. The V and J genes are TRBV19 and TRBJ2-1; tentative D call: TRBD1 (5 bases). The germline V gene encodes CDR1 LNHDA and CDR2 SQIVND (reference sequence). This CDR3 has 14 amino acids. V dropped 4 bases and J dropped 4 bases, with 11 bases sitting between them. CDR3 in DNA: TGTGCCAGTAGTAAGGGGTCAAGGTACAATGAGCAGTTCTTC. Translated, it gives CASSKGSRYNEQFF.

This clonotype was recorded a few times. V and J are TRBV3-1 and TRBJ2-1, with 10 bases identical to TRBD2. Germline lookup yields CDR1 LGHDT and CDR2 YNNKEL (reference sequence). CDR3 length equals 15 residues. The V segment lost 3 bases and the J segment 10 bases; nucleotides outside the gene matches: 9. The CDR3 sequence: CASSHGGKRGGEQFF. CDR3 in DNA: TGTGCCAGCAGCCATGGCGGAAAGCGGGGGGGCGAGCAGTTCTTC.

The genes are TRBV5-1 and TRBJ2-7; 9 nucleotides align to TRBD2. Germline V CDR1 and CDR2: SGHRS, YFSETQ. The CDR3 extends over 18 amino acids. The CDR3 nucleotides read TGCGCTGGTACCTTGGGGCCAGCGGGGGGCATTAGCTCCTACGAGCAGTACTTC. Translating it yields CAGTLGPAGGISSYEQYF.

This chain uses TRBV12-3 or TRBV12-4 with TRBJ2-1; D is unresolved. Trimming left V 1 base short and J 5 bases short, with 9 bases between. The CDR3 runs 14 residues. The CDR3 DNA reads as TGTGCCAGCAGTTTAGACCTGCAGGACAATGAGCAGTTCTTC. This sequence encodes CASSLDLQDNEQFF.

The sample holds a few counts of this clonotype. The chain combines TRBV9 with TRBJ1-6, with D tentatively TRBD1 (5 bases). Trimming removed 2 bases from V and 6 bases from J, with 12 bases in between. Looked up from germline, CDR1 is SGDLS and CDR2 is YYNGEE. The length of the CDR3 is 15 residues. CDR3 sequence: CASSVQGEVNSPLHF. CDR3 in DNA: TGTGCCAGCAGCGTTCAGGGAGAGGTTAATTCACCCCTCCACTTT.

This clonotype was seen once. The J gene is TRBJ2-7, the V gene TRBV25-1, with D maybe TRBD2 (5 bases). The CDR3 covers 14 residues. Germline CDR1 and CDR2: MGHDK and SYGVNS. Deletions cut 6 bases from V and 2 bases from J, with 14 bases between. DNA of the CDR3: TGTGCCAGCAGAGGACTCATCTCCCCCTACGAGCAGTACTTC. Its protein product is CASRGLISPYEQYF.

The CDR3 DNA reads as TGTGCCAGCAGCTTAAGGCTGGGGGAAGGCGAGACCCAGTACTTC. The encoded protein is CASSLRLGEGETQYF. The chain is built from TRBV7-9 and TRBJ2-5, with D perhaps TRBD1 or TRBD2 (5 bases each). This CDR3 is built from 15 residues. V gave up 2 bases and J gave up 5 bases, with 15 bases separating them. Germline values: CDR1 SEHNR, CDR2 FQNEAQ (reference sequence). The variable domain in full, with the rest retrieved from reference TRBV7-9 and TRBJ2-5, is DTGVSQNPRHKITKRGQNVTFRCDPISEHNRLYWYRQTLGQGPEFLTYFQNEAQLEKSRLLSDRFSAERPKGSFSTLEIQRTEQGDSAMYLCASSLRLGEGETQYFGPGTRLLVL.

This clonotype was seen a few times. The J gene is TRBJ1-2, the V gene TRBV10-3; D not certain. This CDR3 region has 14 residues. Trimming stripped 4 bases from V and 3 bases from J, with 12 bases between. The germline CDR1 and CDR2 sequences are ENHRY and SYGVKD. Here the CDR3 reads CAISADGSYYGYTF. In DNA form, the CDR3 reads TGTGCCATCAGTGCCGACGGGTCCTACTATGGCTACACCTTC.

This clonotype was detected only a few times. The DNA of the CDR3 is TGTGCCAGCAGCCGAGGGGACAGCCGAGAGACCCAGTACTTC. Encoded protein: CASSRGDSRETQYF. This chain links TRBV7-7 with TRBJ2-5; TRBD1 matches at 7 bases. Unmatched junction bases numbered 7, after V lost 5 bases and J lost 4 bases. This CDR3 contains 14 residues. Germline V gives CDR1 SSHAT, CDR2 FNYEAQ (reference sequence).

This clonotype was found a few times. The genes are TRBV10-3 and TRBJ2-7; TRBD2 matches 11 bases. The CDR3 sequence is 15 residues long. Germline loops: CDR1 ENHRY, CDR2 SYGVKD. After removal of 6 bases from V and 2 bases from J, the junction contained 6 bases not matched to a gene. CDR3 region: CAIRPVSGGAYEQYF. Written as DNA, the CDR3 is TGTGCCATCAGACCCGTTAGCGGGGGGGCCTACGAGCAGTACTTC.

This clonotype was detected a few times. The gene calls are TRBV24-1 and TRBJ2-1, with D uncertain. Trimming took off 8 bases at V and 1 base at J, with 20 bases between the two ends. The CDR3 loop spans 17 amino acids. CDR1 and CDR2 (germline): KGHDR, SFDVKD. DNA for the CDR3: TGTGCCACCACTAGGGTGGGCCAGAAAGTATCCTACAATGAGCAGTTCTTC. Protein product: CATTRVGQKVSYNEQFF.